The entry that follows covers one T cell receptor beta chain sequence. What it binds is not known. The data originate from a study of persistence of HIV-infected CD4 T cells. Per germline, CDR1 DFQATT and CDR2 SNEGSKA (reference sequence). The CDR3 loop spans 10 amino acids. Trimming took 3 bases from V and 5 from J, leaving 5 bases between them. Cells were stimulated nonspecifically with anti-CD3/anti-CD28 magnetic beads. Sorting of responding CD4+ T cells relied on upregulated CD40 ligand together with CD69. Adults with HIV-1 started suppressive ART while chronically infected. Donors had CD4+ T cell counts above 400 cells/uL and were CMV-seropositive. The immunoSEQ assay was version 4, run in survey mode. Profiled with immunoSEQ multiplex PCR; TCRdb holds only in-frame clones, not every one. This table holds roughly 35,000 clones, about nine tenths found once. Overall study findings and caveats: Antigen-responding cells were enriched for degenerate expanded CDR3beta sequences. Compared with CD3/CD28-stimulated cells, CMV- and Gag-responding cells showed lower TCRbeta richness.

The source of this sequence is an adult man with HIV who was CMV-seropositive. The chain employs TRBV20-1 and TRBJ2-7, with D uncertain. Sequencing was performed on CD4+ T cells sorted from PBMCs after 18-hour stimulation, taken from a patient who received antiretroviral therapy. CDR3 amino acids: CSASINEQYF. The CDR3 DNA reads TGCAGTGCTAGTATTAACGAGCAGTACTTC.